The 28 T cell receptor beta chains below come from one sample, sequenced in a study of T cells in Graves' hyperthyroidism and ophthalmopathy. TCR beta CDR3 sequences were amplified from RNA transcripts. Carried out on the TCR CDR3, a first-round RT-PCR used the HTBI primer set. TCRdb independently ran MiXCR on the multiplex PCR reads; one entry per CDR3 protein. Among a few hundred thousand distinct CDR3 sequences, approximately 14% were seen once, and the ten largest hold approximately 5.3%. Sequenced input: blood. These receptors all come from a woman in her late teens or twenties with Graves' hyperthyroidism.

The table lists this clonotype with many counts. The chain is built from TRBV2 and TRBJ1-1; 7 nucleotides line up with TRBD1. V trimming: 6 bases; J trimming: 3 bases; junction bases outside the gene matches: 4. The CDR3 covers 13 residues. Germline V gene sequence: CDR1 SNHLY, CDR2 FYNNEI. The CDR3 DNA follows: TGTGCCAGCAGGACAGGGTTGTACACTGAAGCTTTCTTT. As protein: CASRTGLYTEAFF.

This clonotype was detected a few times. J is TRBJ1-2 and V is TRBV28, with D perhaps TRBD1 (5 bases). V lost 4 bases and J 8 bases, leaving 11 bases between the germline ends. In germline, CDR1 is MDHEN, CDR2 SYDVKM. The CDR3 runs 12 residues. CDR3 nucleotide sequence: TGTGCCAGCAGTTGGGGCGATGGCGGCTACACCTTC. This encodes CASSWGDGGYTF.

This clonotype has at least ten counts. The rearrangement links TRBV28 to TRBJ2-5; D gene uncertain. CDR3 length: 16 residues. Between the trimmed V and J ends, which lost 4 bases and 3 bases, there was a span of 18 bases. Germline V gives CDR1 MDHEN, CDR2 SYDVKM. The chain's CDR3 is CASSSPLTDTKETQYF. The CDR3 bases are TGTGCCAGCAGTTCCCCCCTTACAGACACGAAAGAGACCCAGTACTTC.

This chain uses TRBV5-8 with TRBJ1-3, with D maybe TRBD1 (5 bases). The V and J ends lost 0 bases and 6 bases respectively, with 10 bases between them. The CDR3 has 14 residues. Germline CDR1 is SGHTS and CDR2 is YDEGEE. CDR3 bases: TGTGCCAGCAGCTTGGGAGCAGGGCTAAACACCATATATTTT. Amino acid sequence: CASSLGAGLNTIYF.

This clonotype was observed at least ten times. This may be a read error, as it is one base from a much larger clone. The rearrangement joins TRBV7-2 to TRBJ2-3; tentative D call: TRBD2 (6 bases). The CDR3 has 17 residues. The germline V gene encodes CDR1 SGHTA and CDR2 FQGNSA. The CDR3 nucleotides read TGTGCCAGCAGCTTATACGGGCTAGCGTTGGGCACAGATACGCGGTATTTT. It encodes CASSLYGLALGTDTRYF.

This clonotype was observed at least ten times. V usage is TRBV29-1 and J usage is TRBJ2-1; 13 nucleotides agree with TRBD2. V was pared by 6 bases and J by 6 bases, with 5 bases of the junction left unmatched. Germline V gives CDR1 SQVTM, CDR2 ANQGSEA. This CDR3 contains 14 residues. The CDR3 loop reads CSVAGTSGTNEQFF. The CDR3 DNA is TGCAGCGTCGCCGGGACTAGCGGGACCAATGAGCAGTTCTTC.

This clonotype was seen repeatedly, ten times or more. It is unclear where the CDR3 begins or ends on the DNA, so no DNA is shown, and the CDR3 is as TCRdb lists it. The chain employs TRBV12-3 or TRBV12-4 and TRBJ2-3; TRBD1 is taken as the D call from the table, unchecked against the DNA. The CDR3 spans 14 amino acids, including both terminal residues. This CDR3 is CASSSSGPVDTQYF.

This clonotype was seen repeatedly, ten times or more. V usage is TRBV29-1 and J usage is TRBJ2-7, with TRBD1 as a possible D gene (5 bases). Trimming cost V 1 base and J 6 bases, with 13 bases left between them. The V gene's germline CDR1 is SQVTM and CDR2 ANQGSEA. CDR3 size: 13 residues. CDR3 bases: TGCAGCGTTGAAGGGCAGGGTGGGCGCGAGCAGTACTTC. As protein: CSVEGQGGREQYF.

The CDR3 loop reads CASRGLAGGFYEQYF. Written as DNA, the CDR3 is TGTGCCAGTAGAGGACTAGCGGGAGGTTTCTACGAGCAGTACTTC. This chain joins TRBV19 and TRBJ2-7, with 14 positions matching TRBD2. Germline CDR1 is LNHDA and CDR2 is SQIVND (reference sequence). V dropped 6 bases and J dropped 3; count of bases not matched to a gene: 4. The length of the CDR3 is 15 residues.

This clonotype has a handful of counts. The rearrangement joins TRBV12-3 or TRBV12-4 to TRBJ1-1, with 9 nucleotides matching TRBD1. There are 13 residues in the CDR3. The J segment lost 10 bases and the V segment lost 6 bases, leaving 9 bases of the junction unmatched. DNA of the CDR3: TGTGCCAGCAGAAAGGACAGGGGCGAAGTAGCTTTCTTT. It codes for CASRKDRGEVAFF.

This clonotype was seen repeatedly, ten times or more. The chain has TRBV7-3 and TRBJ2-2; no clear D. Germline V gene sequence: CDR1 SGHTA, CDR2 FQGTGA. The CDR3 is 14 amino acids. The germline V and J ends were trimmed by 5 bases and 5 bases, with 12 bases remaining between them. DNA of the CDR3: TGTGCCAGCAGCCCCTTTTCTAGTACCGGGGAGCTGTTTTTT. As protein: CASSPFSSTGELFF.

CDR3 in amino acids: CASSLNGGQGAQNSPLHF. The DNA for the CDR3 is TGTGCCAGCAGCTTAAACGGGGGACAGGGGGCTCAGAATTCACCCCTCCACTTT. The chain recombines TRBV7-9 with TRBJ1-6, with 12 nucleotides matching TRBD1. The V gene end was trimmed by 2 bases and the J gene end by 7 bases; junction bases not matched to a gene: 9. This CDR3 spans 18 amino acids. The germline gives CDR1 SEHNR, CDR2 FQNEAQ (reference sequence).

This clonotype was detected many times. The CDR3: CASSLAAEVYNEQFF. In DNA, the CDR3 is TGCGCCAGCAGCTTGGCAGCGGAAGTTTACAATGAGCAGTTCTTC. The rearrangement uses TRBV5-1 and TRBJ2-1; a weak D match, TRBD2 (5 bases). The CDR3 runs 15 residues. V was pared by 0 bases and J by 4 bases, with 11 bases between. Per the germline V gene, CDR1 is SGHRS and CDR2 is YFSETQ.

This clonotype showed up just a few times. J is TRBJ1-5 and V is TRBV28; 7 nucleotides agree with TRBD1. V was pared by 2 bases and J by 0 bases, with 10 bases of the junction left unmatched. Per germline, CDR1 MDHEN and CDR2 SYDVKM. The CDR3 has 18 amino acids. The CDR3 here is CASSLAGTERYSNQPQHF. DNA of the CDR3: TGTGCCAGCAGTTTAGCCGGGACAGAAAGATATAGCAATCAGCCCCAGCATTTT.

This clonotype was found a few times. The gene calls are TRBV9 and TRBJ2-7; 9 bases map to TRBD1. V lost 0 bases and J lost 3; bases outside the gene matches: 4. The CDR3 is 15 residues long. Germline CDR1 and CDR2: SGDLS and YYNGEE. CDR3 amino acids: CASSVEGTGNYEQYF. The CDR3 DNA reads TGTGCCAGCAGCGTAGAAGGGACAGGGAACTACGAGCAGTACTTC.

This clonotype was seen a handful of times. The chain links TRBV28 to TRBJ2-7, with TRBD2 as a possible D gene (7 bases). Germline V gene data show CDR1 as MDHEN and CDR2 as SYDVKM. This CDR3 is 13 amino acids long. Trimming shortened V by 10 bases and J by 5 bases, and 18 bases separated the two germline ends. The CDR3 DNA reads TGTGCCACTAGCGAGGGGGGGACCCACGAGCAGTACTTC. Protein sequence: CATSEGGTHEQYF.

The chain combines TRBV30 with TRBJ2-2; no reliable D call. CDR1 GTSNPN and CDR2 SVGIG come from the germline V gene (reference sequence). The V and J ends lost 3 bases and 3 bases respectively, with 5 bases between them. CDR3 size: 12 residues. This chain's CDR3 is CAWRTDTGELFF. The CDR3 DNA reads as TGTGCCTGGAGAACTGACACCGGGGAGCTGTTTTTT.

Worth noting for this clonotype: A much larger clonotype is one base distant, so this may be a read error. The CDR3 region is CASSSQRSYNEQFF. CDR3 nucleotides: TGTGCCAGCAGCTCCCAGAGGAGCTACAATGAGCAGTTCTTC. This chain links TRBV7-8 with TRBJ2-1; D is ambiguous. Germline values: CDR1 SGHVS, CDR2 FQNEAQ. The V gene lost 4 bases and the J gene lost 3 bases, with 10 bases spanning the gap. The CDR3 runs to 14 residues.

In this sample, this clonotype turned up many times. This chain connects TRBV29-1 to TRBJ2-1; D tentatively fits TRBD1 or TRBD2 (5 bases each). This CDR3 is 12 amino acids long. Germline V gives CDR1 SQVTM, CDR2 ANQGSEA. The germline V and J ends were trimmed by 5 bases and 8 bases, with 13 bases remaining between them. CDR3 loop: CSVSRDRYEQFF. CDR3 DNA sequence: TGCAGCGTTTCTCGGGACCGCTATGAGCAGTTCTTC.

This clonotype occurred many times. V and J are TRBV6-2 or TRBV6-3 and TRBJ1-4, with no clear D. Trimming took 0 bases from V and 0 from J, leaving 8 bases between them. This CDR3 has 16 residues. Germline values: CDR1 MNHEY, CDR2 SVGEGT. The CDR3 is CASSYSVGATNEKLFF. DNA for the CDR3: TGTGCCAGCAGTTACTCAGTGGGAGCAACTAATGAAAAACTGTTTTTT.

This clonotype was detected many times. CDR3 protein: CASSFPRGSTDTQYF. The DNA of the CDR3 is TGTGCCAGCAGTTTTCCGAGGGGCAGCACAGATACGCAGTATTTT. The V gene is TRBV28, the J gene TRBJ2-3; D possibly uses TRBD1 or TRBD2 (5 bases each). Germline values: CDR1 MDHEN, CDR2 SYDVKM. The CDR3 has 15 amino acids. V gave up 3 bases and J gave up 0 bases, with 10 bases separating them.

V and J are TRBV9 and TRBJ2-2, with TRBD1 matching over 7 bases. Per the germline V gene, CDR1 is SGDLS and CDR2 is YYNGEE. The CDR3 length is 15 residues. The V segment lost 3 bases and the J segment 2 bases; nucleotides outside the gene matches: 4. As DNA, the CDR3 is TGTGCCAGCAGCGCCGGGACAGTAAACACCGGGGAGCTGTTTTTT. It codes for CASSAGTVNTGELFF.

This clonotype was recorded a few times. This chain links TRBV7-9 with TRBJ2-7; D remains ambiguous. V was shortened by 10 bases and J by 6 bases, with 16 bases between the two germline ends. Germline V gene sequence: CDR1 SEHNR, CDR2 FQNEAQ (reference sequence). The CDR3 extends over 12 amino acids. The DNA of the CDR3 is TGTGCCAACACCATCGAATCCGGCGAGCAGTACTTC. Translation gives CANTIESGEQYF.

Of note for this clonotype: A much larger clone sits a single nucleotide away, making a read error possible. This chain connects TRBV30 to TRBJ1-1; no reliable D call. V lost 2 bases and J lost 9, with 22 bases in between. The CDR3 length is 15 residues. CDR1 and CDR2 (germline): GTSNPN, SVGIG (reference sequence). As DNA, the CDR3 is TGTGCCTGGAGTCCGACCATGGGATTCCAAACTAAAGCTTTCTTT. This codes for CAWSPTMGFQTKAFF.

This clonotype was recorded at least ten times. The chain recombines TRBV5-5 with TRBJ1-1; D is possibly TRBD1 (5 bases). The ends were cut back, 5 bases at V and 2 bases at J, with 13 bases in the middle. There are 14 residues in the CDR3. Germline CDR1 SGHKS, CDR2 YYEKEE (reference sequence). This CDR3 is CASRTGRINTEAFF. DNA for the CDR3: TGTGCCAGCAGAACGGGACGGATAAACACTGAAGCTTTCTTT. Supplemented by reference TRBV5-5 and TRBJ1-1, the full variable domain reads DAGVTQSPTHLIKTRGQQVTLRCSPISGHKSVSWYQQVLGQGPQFIFQYYEKEERGRGNFPDRFSARQFPNYSSELNVNALLLGDSALYLCASRTGRINTEAFFGQGTRLTVV.

This clonotype was recorded a few times. This chain connects TRBV9 to TRBJ1-2, with a possible D match to TRBD1 (5 bases). Trimming removed 3 bases from V and 7 bases from J, with 19 bases in between. From germline, CDR1 is SGDLS and CDR2 YYNGEE. This CDR3 is built from 15 residues. The CDR3 spells CASSDRDAEGSGYTF. The CDR3 nucleotides are TGTGCCAGCAGCGACCGGGACGCCGAGGGCAGTGGCTACACCTTC.

J is TRBJ2-7 and V is TRBV28, with no clear D. The CDR3 contains 12 residues. Per the germline V gene, CDR1 is MDHEN and CDR2 is SYDVKM. V was cut by 5 bases and J by 5 bases, with 10 bases left in between. The CDR3 loop is CASSAGANEQYF. The CDR3 coding sequence is TGTGCCAGCAGTGCCGGAGCCAACGAGCAGTACTTC.

This clonotype was counted ten times or more. The chain uses TRBV30 and TRBJ1-5; 9 bases agree with TRBD1. The V gene's germline CDR1 is GTSNPN and CDR2 SVGIG (reference sequence). The V and J ends lost 0 bases and 6 bases, in that order; junction bases with no gene match: 0. The CDR3 has 13 amino acids. The CDR3 nucleotides are TGTGCCTGGAGTGTACAGGGGGCTCAGCCCCAGCATTTT. Protein product: CAWSVQGAQPQHF. The full variable domain, its missing parts supplied by reference TRBV30 and TRBJ1-5, is SQTIHQWPATLVQPVGSPLSLECTVEGTSNPNLYWYRQAAGRGLQLLFYSVGIGQISSEVPQNLSASRPQDRQFILSSKKLLLSDSGFYLCAWSVQGAQPQHFGDGTRLSIL.